This T cell receptor (beta chain) appears in the sequencing data of a study of cytomegalovirus exposure and HLA in healthy donors. PCR employed 60 Vbeta and 13 Jbeta primers. TCRdb's table, derived via immunoSEQ multiplex PCR, lists solely in-frame clones and lacks some. This repertoire comprises 55,000 or so clones; its ten largest clones make up roughly an eighth. The CDR3 loop spans 12 amino acids. Per the germline V gene, CDR1 is MNHNS and CDR2 is SASEGT. The ends were cut back, 8 bases at V and 5 bases at J, with 10 bases in the middle. This sequence was found in a woman between 25 and 40 years old in good health and CMV-seropositive. Material for sequencing was PBMCs. The chain carries TRBV6-1 and TRBJ2-1; D is unclear. Here the CDR3 DNA reads TGTGCCAGCCTCGGTATTAACAATGAGCAGTTCTTC. It codes for CASLGINNEQFF.